The text below deals with one T cell receptor beta chain. Antigen: not known. The germline V gene encodes CDR1 GTSNPN and CDR2 SVGIG (reference sequence). The CDR3 length is 13 residues. V was trimmed by 0 bases and J by 6 bases, leaving 9 bases between them. 60 Vbeta and 13 Jbeta primers were used in PCR. The assay was immunoSEQ multiplex PCR, and TCRdb's table has in-frame clones only and misses some. The repertoire holds roughly 120,000 clones, with under 85% as singletons. The data are from a study of cytomegalovirus exposure and HLA in healthy donors. General study findings and limits: Cytomegalovirus status, reportedly, was diagnosed with high specificity and sensitivity by the classifier. When presence/absence was analysed, sequencing depth was taken to be roughly uniform across donors. Listed as cytomegalovirus-associated were more than 150 TCR beta chains. Reportedly, HLA-A and HLA-B alleles of most subjects were accurately predicted from TCR beta.

This sequence joins TRBV30 and TRBJ1-5; D not resolved. Material: PBMCs. This TCR was sampled from a woman in her thirties or forties in good health and CMV-seropositive. The CDR3 DNA reads TGTGCCTGGAGTGTGGCGGAGGGTCAGCCCCAGCATTTT. Amino acids: CAWSVAEGQPQHF.